This TCR beta chain is from a study of beta chain features in type 1 diabetes. Per donor, one heparinised blood draw averaged about 110 mL. Staining for CD45RO/CCR7/CD25/CD127/CD95/CD27 allowed sorting of CD4+ naive, central memory, regulatory and stem cell-like memory cells. Only a few counts were recorded for this clone. Antigen unknown. cDNA synthesis used the whole RNA isolate, giving expressed TCRB sequences. Profiling relied on immunoSEQ multiplex PCR, and the TCRdb table lists in-frame clones only, not all of them. The sample records about 160,000 clones, about 9% being singletons. V shed 5 bases and J shed 4 bases, with 11 bases lying between them. The V gene's germline CDR1 is MDHEN and CDR2 SYDVKM. CDR3 size: 13 residues. General observations from the study: Patients with Type 1 diabetes showed moderately but significantly shorter TCRB CDR3s in all four CD4+ subsets.

The chain recombines TRBV28 with TRBJ1-2; D is undetermined. The TCR sequence derives from a young woman with type 1 diabetes. The sample taken for sequencing was central memory CD4+ T cells from blood. The CDR3 region has the DNA TGTGCCAGCAGTATAGTCAGCGGCTATGGCTACACCTTC. This sequence encodes CASSIVSGYGYTF.